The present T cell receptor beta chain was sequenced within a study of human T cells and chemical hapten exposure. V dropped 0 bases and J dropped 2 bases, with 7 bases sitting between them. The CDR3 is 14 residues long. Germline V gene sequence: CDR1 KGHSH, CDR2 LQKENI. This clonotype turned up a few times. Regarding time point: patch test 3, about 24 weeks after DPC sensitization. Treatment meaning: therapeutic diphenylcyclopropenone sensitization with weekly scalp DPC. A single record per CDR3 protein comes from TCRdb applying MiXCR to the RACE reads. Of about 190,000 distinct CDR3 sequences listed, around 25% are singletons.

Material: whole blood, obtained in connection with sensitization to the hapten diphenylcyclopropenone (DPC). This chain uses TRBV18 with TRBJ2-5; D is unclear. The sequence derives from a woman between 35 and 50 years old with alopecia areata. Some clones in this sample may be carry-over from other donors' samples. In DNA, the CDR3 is TGTGCCAGCTCACCACCCGCAGTTCAAGAGACCCAGTACTTC. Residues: CASSPPAVQETQYF.